These T cell receptor beta chains were read from a single sample in a study of OX40 agonist ivuxolimab in advanced cancers. Produced via immunoSEQ multiplex PCR; TCRdb's table is partial and in-frame only. The sample holds about 73,000 clones, about 94% seen once. The material was CD4+ or CD8+ T cells sorted from blood, obtained in a trial of the OX40 agonist ivuxolimab. These receptors were taken from an adult with an advanced solid tumor such as melanoma, head and neck, liver or kidney cancer. Each CDR3 is given with its conserved first and last residue. The order of the fields is D gene, J gene, V gene, CDR3 protein. The D gene is left open where the match is weak.

d_gene: .
j_gene: TRBJ2-2
v_gene: TRBV6-4
CDR3aa: CASSDSGWGAGELFF

d_gene: TRBD2
j_gene: TRBJ2-7
v_gene: TRBV11-2
CDR3aa: CASSLVGRAYEQYF

d_gene: .
j_gene: TRBJ1-1
v_gene: TRBV7-6
CDR3aa: CASSTMSRDIFGTEAFF

d_gene: .
j_gene: TRBJ1-2
v_gene: TRBV5-1
CDR3aa: CASSLDSQNHYGYTF

d_gene: TRBD2
j_gene: TRBJ2-5
v_gene: TRBV30
CDR3aa: CAWSAGGVRETQYF

d_gene: .
j_gene: TRBJ1-3
v_gene: TRBV4-3
CDR3aa: CASSRHRDIGNTIYF

d_gene: .
j_gene: TRBJ2-7
v_gene: TRBV18
CDR3aa: CASSPPSYEQYF

d_gene: TRBD2
j_gene: TRBJ2-2
v_gene: TRBV11-2
CDR3aa: CASRKEREAGELFF

d_gene: .
j_gene: TRBJ2-7
v_gene: TRBV7-9
CDR3aa: CASSKEATTYEQYF

d_gene: TRBD1
j_gene: TRBJ1-5
v_gene: TRBV7-2
CDR3aa: CASSFVGTGFNTQPQHF

d_gene: .
j_gene: TRBJ1-5
v_gene: TRBV9
CDR3aa: CASSGGTGPDQPQHF

d_gene: .
j_gene: TRBJ1-2
v_gene: TRBV25-1
CDR3aa: CASSVAAYGYTF

d_gene: .
j_gene: TRBJ2-3
v_gene: TRBV5-4
CDR3aa: CASSPATAGTQYF

d_gene: TRBD2
j_gene: TRBJ2-1
v_gene: TRBV5-1
CDR3aa: CASSSISGTHYNEQFF

d_gene: TRBD2
j_gene: TRBJ2-7
v_gene: TRBV11-3
CDR3aa: CASTKETSGYYEQYF

d_gene: .
j_gene: TRBJ1-5
v_gene: TRBV27
CDR3aa: CASSPSRANQPQHF

d_gene: TRBD1
j_gene: TRBJ2-7
v_gene: TRBV30
CDR3aa: CAWSVKGTGRNFEQYF

d_gene: .
j_gene: TRBJ2-3
v_gene: TRBV11-2
CDR3aa: CASSEQGTVFDTQYF